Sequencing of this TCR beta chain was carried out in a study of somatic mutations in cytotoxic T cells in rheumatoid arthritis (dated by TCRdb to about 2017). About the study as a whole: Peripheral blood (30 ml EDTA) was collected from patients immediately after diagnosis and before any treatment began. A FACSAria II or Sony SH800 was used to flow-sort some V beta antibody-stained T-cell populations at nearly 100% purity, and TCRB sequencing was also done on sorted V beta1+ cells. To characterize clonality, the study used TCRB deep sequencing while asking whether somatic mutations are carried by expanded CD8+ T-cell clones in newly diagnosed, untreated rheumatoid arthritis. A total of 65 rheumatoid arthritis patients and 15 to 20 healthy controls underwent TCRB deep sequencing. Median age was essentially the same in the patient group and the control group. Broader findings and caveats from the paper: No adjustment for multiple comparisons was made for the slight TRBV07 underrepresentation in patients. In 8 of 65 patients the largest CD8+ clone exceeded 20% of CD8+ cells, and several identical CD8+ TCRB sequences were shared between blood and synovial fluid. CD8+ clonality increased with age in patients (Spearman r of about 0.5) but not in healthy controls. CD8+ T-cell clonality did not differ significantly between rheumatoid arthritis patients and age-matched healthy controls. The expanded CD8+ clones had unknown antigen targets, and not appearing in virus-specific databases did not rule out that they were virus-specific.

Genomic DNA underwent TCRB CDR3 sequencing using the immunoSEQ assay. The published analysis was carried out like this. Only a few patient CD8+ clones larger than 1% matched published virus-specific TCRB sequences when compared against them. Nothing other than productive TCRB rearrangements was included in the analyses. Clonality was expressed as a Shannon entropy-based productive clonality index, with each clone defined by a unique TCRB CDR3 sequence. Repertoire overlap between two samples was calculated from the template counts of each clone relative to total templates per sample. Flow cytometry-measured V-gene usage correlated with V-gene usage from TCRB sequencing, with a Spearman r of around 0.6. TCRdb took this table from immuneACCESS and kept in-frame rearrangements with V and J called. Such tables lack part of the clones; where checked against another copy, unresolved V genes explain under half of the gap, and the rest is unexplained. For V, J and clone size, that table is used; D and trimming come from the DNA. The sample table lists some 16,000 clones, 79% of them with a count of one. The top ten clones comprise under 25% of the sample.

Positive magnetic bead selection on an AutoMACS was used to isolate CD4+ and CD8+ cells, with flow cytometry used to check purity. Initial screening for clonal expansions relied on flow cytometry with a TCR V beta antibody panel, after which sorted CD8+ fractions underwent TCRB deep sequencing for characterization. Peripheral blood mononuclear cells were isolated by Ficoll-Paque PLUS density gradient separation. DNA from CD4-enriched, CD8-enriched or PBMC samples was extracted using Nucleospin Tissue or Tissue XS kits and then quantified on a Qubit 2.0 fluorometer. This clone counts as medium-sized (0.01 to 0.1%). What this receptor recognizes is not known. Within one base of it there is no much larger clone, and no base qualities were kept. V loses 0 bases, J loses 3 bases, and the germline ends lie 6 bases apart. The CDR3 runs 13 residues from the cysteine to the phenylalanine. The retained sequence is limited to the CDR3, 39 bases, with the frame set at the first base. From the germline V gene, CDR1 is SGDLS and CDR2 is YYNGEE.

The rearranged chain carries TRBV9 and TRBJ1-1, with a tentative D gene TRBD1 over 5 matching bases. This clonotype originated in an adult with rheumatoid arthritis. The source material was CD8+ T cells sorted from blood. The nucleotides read TGTGCCAGCAGCGTAGGGGGGTACACTGAAGCTTTCTTT. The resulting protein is CASSVGGYTEAFF.